These 28 T cell receptor beta chains were all obtained from the same sample, sequenced in a study of blood T cell repertoires in COVID-19. Clones were read by immunoSEQ multiplex PCR, and TCRdb kept only the in-frame ones, dropping some. The table has about 350,000 clones, more than 70% seen once. Sequencing used peripheral blood. The receptors originated from an older woman with COVID-19, enrolled during active disease.

This chain uses TRBV15 with TRBJ1-1; D is uncertain. The V and J ends lost 0 bases and 4 bases respectively, with 12 bases between them. CDR1 LNHNV and CDR2 YYDKDF come from the germline V gene (reference sequence). The length of the CDR3 is 15 residues. CDR3 in amino acids: CATSRDGGPGTEAFF. CDR3 nucleotides: TGTGCCACCAGCAGAGATGGTGGCCCGGGCACTGAAGCTTTCTTT.

The chain has TRBV14 and TRBJ1-1; D unclear. This CDR3 is built from 13 residues. CDR1 and CDR2 (germline): SGHDN, FVKESK. The V and J ends lost 2 bases and 3 bases respectively, with 7 bases between them. The DNA for the CDR3 is TGTGCCAGCAGCCAACAACGGGACACTGAAGCTTTCTTT. It codes for CASSQQRDTEAFF.

Note on this clone: The junction differs from germline at one of its ends, possibly a read error. The chain links TRBV7-7 to TRBJ1-3; D is possibly TRBD1 (5 bases). Germline values: CDR1 SSHAT, CDR2 FNYEAQ (reference sequence). This CDR3 is built from 17 residues. The CDR3 loop reads CASSLGRGHLSGNTIYF. CDR3 DNA sequence: TGTGCTAGCAGCTTAGGTCGCGGACATCTCTCTGGAAACACCATATATTTT.

This clone was counted a single time. The chain couples TRBV7-9 to TRBJ1-1; unclear D gene. Germline CDR1 reads SEHNR; CDR2 reads FQNEAQ (reference sequence). The V end lost 0 bases, the J end lost 2 bases, and 10 bases lay between the germline ends. There are 15 residues in the CDR3. The CDR3 nucleotides read TGTGCCAGCAGCTTAGCAGCGGGTTCTAACACTGAAGCTTTCTTT. Translation: CASSLAAGSNTEAFF. The full variable domain, in which reference TRBV7-9 and TRBJ1-1 provide the parts outside the CDR3, is DTGVSQNPRHKITKRGQNVTFRCDPISEHNRLYWYRQTLGQGPEFLTYFQNEAQLEKSRLLSDRFSAERPKGSFSTLEIQRTEQGDSAMYLCASSLAAGSNTEAFFGQGTRLTVV.

The J gene is TRBJ2-3, the V gene TRBV9, with 7 nucleotides matching TRBD1. CDR3 length: 15 amino acids. Looked up from germline, CDR1 is SGDLS and CDR2 is YYNGEE. After removal of 3 bases from V and 4 bases from J, the junction contained 8 bases not matched to a gene. The CDR3 sequence: CASSEGALGPDTQYF. The DNA for the CDR3 is TGTGCCAGCAGCGAGGGGGCCCTCGGCCCAGATACGCAGTATTTT.

This chain connects TRBV12-1 to TRBJ1-4; the D call TRBD1 from the table was never checked on the DNA. TRBV12-1 is deemed a pseudogene. The CDR3 has 16 amino acids. Here the CDR3 reads CASSAYRGPKLEKLFF. The CDR3 nucleotides are TGTGCCAGCAGCGCATACAGGGGACCGAAATTAGAAAAACTGTTTTTT.

The V gene is TRBV2, the J gene TRBJ1-5; D gene uncertain. CDR1 is SNHLY, CDR2 FYNNEI, per germline. The CDR3 has 14 residues. V lost 4 bases and J 5 bases, leaving 12 bases between the germline ends. The CDR3 region is CASSGAQAHQPQHF. For the CDR3, the DNA is TGTGCCAGCAGTGGGGCCCAGGCACATCAGCCCCAGCATTTT. Looking up the rest from reference TRBV2 and TRBJ1-5 gives the full variable domain: EPEVTQTPSHQVTQMGQEVILRCVPISNHLYFYWYRQILGQKVEFLVSFYNNEISEKSEIFDDQFSVERPDGSNFTLKIRSTKLEDSAMYFCASSGAQAHQPQHFGDGTRLSIL.

The chain is built from TRBV9 and TRBJ2-1; TRBD1 is a possible D gene (6 bases). The CDR3 runs to 15 residues. V was shortened by 3 bases and J by 0 bases, with 10 bases between the two germline ends. Per germline, CDR1 SGDLS and CDR2 YYNGEE. The CDR3 loop is CASSGGTLSYNEQFF. The CDR3 nucleotides are TGTGCCAGCAGCGGAGGGACACTCTCCTACAATGAGCAGTTCTTC.

This rearrangement joins TRBV5-1 to TRBJ2-2, with a weak D call TRBD1 (5 bases). CDR1 SGHRS and CDR2 YFSETQ come from the germline V gene. Trimming left V 4 bases short and J 4 bases short, with 17 bases between. This CDR3 region has 16 residues. CDR3 region: CASSPPDILSTGELFF. The CDR3, as DNA: TGCGCCAGCAGCCCCCCGGACATCCTAAGCACCGGGGAGCTGTTTTTT.

The chain is built from TRBV7-2 and TRBJ1-2; D perhaps matches TRBD1 (6 bases). The CDR3 extends over 14 amino acids. Germline CDR1 and CDR2: SGHTA and FQGNSA. V gave up 5 bases and J gave up 4 bases, with 14 bases separating them. The CDR3 is CASSPDRNSYGYTF. The CDR3 nucleotides read TGTGCCAGCAGCCCTGACAGGAATTCCTATGGCTACACCTTC.

V and J are TRBV10-1 and TRBJ1-6, with no clear D. CDR1 and CDR2 from the germline V gene are WNHNN and SYGVQD (reference sequence). The length of the CDR3 is 12 residues. With 3 bases removed from V and 13 bases from J, the gap between germline ends came to 10 bases. CDR3 loop: CASSDSGSPLHF. The CDR3, as DNA: TGCGCCAGCAGTGATTCGGGATCCCCCCTCCACTTT.

The rearrangement links TRBV10-3 to TRBJ1-5, with 7 bases aligning to TRBD1. V trimming: 3 bases; J trimming: 6 bases; junction bases outside the gene matches: 5. The germline gives CDR1 ENHRY, CDR2 SYGVKD. The CDR3 runs 14 residues. The chain's CDR3 is CAISEQGSSQPQHF. The CDR3, as DNA: TGTGCCATCAGTGAACAGGGGTCGAGTCAGCCCCAGCATTTT.

The rearrangement joins TRBV19 to TRBJ2-1, with D possibly TRBD2 on 7 matching bases. This CDR3 is built from 16 residues. V was cut by 5 bases and J by 5 bases, with 19 bases left in between. Germline V gives CDR1 LNHDA, CDR2 SQIVND (reference sequence). CDR3 sequence (DNA): TGTGCCAGTAGTCCTTGGGGGGGGCGGGTCGACAATGAGCAGTTCTTC. It specifies CASSPWGGRVDNEQFF.

This sequence joins TRBV7-8 and TRBJ1-1; no clear D gene. Per the germline V gene, CDR1 is SGHVS and CDR2 is FQNEAQ. Trimming left V 5 bases short and J 0 bases short, with 16 bases between. The CDR3 is made up of 16 amino acids. The CDR3 spells CASSPSPGNLNTEAFF. As DNA, the CDR3 is TGTGCCAGCAGCCCGAGCCCCGGGAATTTGAACACTGAAGCTTTCTTT.

This chain joins TRBV6-5 and TRBJ1-1; D is undetermined. V lost 0 bases, J lost 4 bases, and 12 bases lay in between. The CDR3 consists of 15 residues. CDR1 and CDR2 (germline): MNHEY, SVGAGI. The CDR3 is CASSYSLSRSTEAFF. The CDR3, as DNA: TGTGCCAGCAGTTACTCGCTGAGCAGGTCCACTGAAGCTTTCTTT.

This chain connects TRBV19 to TRBJ1-2; TRBD1 matches at 8 bases. After removal of 4 bases from V and 7 bases from J, the junction contained 11 bases not matched to a gene. In germline, CDR1 is LNHDA, CDR2 SQIVND (reference sequence). This CDR3 is 15 amino acids long. The CDR3 here is CASSRTGSLTVGYTF. The DNA for the CDR3 is TGTGCCAGTAGTAGGACAGGGTCCCTCACGGTTGGCTACACCTTC. The whole variable domain, remainder taken from reference TRBV19 and TRBJ1-2, is DGGITQSPKYLFRKEGQNVTLSCEQNLNHDAMYWYRQDPGQGLRLIYYSQIVNDFQKGDIAEGYSVSREKKESFPLTVTSAQKNPTAFYLCASSRTGSLTVGYTFGSGTRLTVV.

The CDR3 protein is CASRERQWGSYEQYF. CDR3 coding DNA: TGTGCCAGCAGAGAACGACAGTGGGGCTCCTACGAGCAGTACTTC. This chain links TRBV14 with TRBJ2-7, with TRBD1 as a possible D gene (5 bases). V dropped 6 bases and J dropped 0 bases, with 15 bases sitting between them. Germline loops: CDR1 SGHDN, CDR2 FVKESK. This CDR3 is built from 15 residues.

This chain connects TRBV5-1 to TRBJ2-2, with D perhaps matching TRBD1 (6 bases). The CDR3 is 14 residues long. The V gene's germline CDR1 is SGHRS and CDR2 YFSETQ. V was cut by 6 bases and J by 5 bases, with 14 bases left in between. The CDR3 nucleotides are TGCGCCAGCAAGAACAGGGAATGGACCGGGGAGCTGTTTTTT. It is translated as CASKNREWTGELFF.

The chain links TRBV7-9 to TRBJ2-5, with 9 bases lining up with TRBD1. The CDR3 has 14 residues. CDR1 is SEHNR, CDR2 FQNEAQ, per germline (reference sequence). Trimming removed 0 bases from V and 4 bases from J; junction bases left unmatched: 0. The CDR3 here is CASSLATGGETQYF. DNA for the CDR3: TGTGCCAGCAGCTTAGCGACAGGGGGAGAGACCCAGTACTTC.

V and J are TRBV2 and TRBJ2-5, with a possible D match to TRBD2 (5 bases). The germline V and J ends were trimmed by 5 bases and 3 bases, with 13 bases remaining between them. The germline V gene encodes CDR1 SNHLY and CDR2 FYNNEI. The CDR3 spans 14 residues. This CDR3 is CASSRTSSKETQYF. DNA for the CDR3: TGTGCCAGCAGTCGTACTAGTTCCAAAGAGACCCAGTACTTC.

The V gene is TRBV5-1, the J gene TRBJ2-1; D possibly corresponds to TRBD1 (5 bases). Germline assignment: CDR1 SGHRS and CDR2 YFSETQ. Trimming shortened V by 4 bases and J by 1 base, and 15 bases separated the two germline ends. The CDR3 totals 16 residues. The CDR3 here is CASSQTATTSYNEQFF. For the CDR3, the DNA is TGCGCCAGCAGCCAGACAGCCACTACTTCCTACAATGAGCAGTTCTTC. The whole variable domain, filled in from reference TRBV5-1 and TRBJ2-1, reads KAGVTQTPRYLIKTRGQQVTLSCSPISGHRSVSWYQQTPGQGLQFLFEYFSETQRNKGNFPGRFSGRQFSNSRSEMNVSTLELGDSALYLCASSQTATTSYNEQFFGPGTRLTVL.

This chain uses TRBV19 with TRBJ1-1; 7 bases are shared with TRBD1. J lost 6 bases, V lost 8 bases, and 12 bases had no gene match. The CDR3 is 14 residues long. CDR1 and CDR2 from the germline V gene are LNHDA and SQIVND (reference sequence). The CDR3 region is CASARTGGLAEAFF. In nucleotides, the CDR3 is TGTGCCAGTGCTCGGACAGGCGGGCTCGCTGAAGCTTTCTTT.

This clone was found once. This chain uses TRBV12-3 or TRBV12-4 with TRBJ1-4, with D unclear. The CDR3 is 13 amino acids. Trimming shortened V by 4 bases and J by 8 bases, and 11 bases separated the two germline ends. This CDR3 reads CASSSPPEEKLFF. In nucleotides, the CDR3 is TGTGCCAGCAGTTCCCCCCCTGAGGAAAAACTGTTTTTT.

This chain joins TRBV29-1 and TRBJ1-1; D might be TRBD1 (5 bases). The CDR3 sequence is 13 residues long. Germline V CDR1 and CDR2: SQVTM, ANQGSEA. Trimming took 6 bases from V and 5 from J, leaving 16 bases between them. CDR3 nucleotide sequence: TGCAGCGTAAAAAATGGGGGGGGAACTGAAGCTTTCTTT. It yields the protein CSVKNGGGTEAFF. Drawing the rest from reference TRBV29-1 and TRBJ1-1, the complete variable domain is SAVISQKPSRDICQRGTSLTIQCQVDSQVTMMFWYRQQPGQSLTLIATANQGSEATYESGFVIDKFPISRPNLTFSTLTVSNMSPEDSSIYLCSVKNGGGTEAFFGQGTRLTVV.

This sequence joins TRBV2 and TRBJ1-2; 7 nucleotides align to TRBD1. Trimming cost V 9 bases and J 4 bases; bases outside gene matches: 5. The length of the CDR3 is 12 residues. CDR1 and CDR2 from the germline V gene are SNHLY and FYNNEI. The CDR3 loop is CARLGQSYGYTF. The CDR3 bases are TGTGCCAGATTGGGACAGAGCTATGGCTACACCTTC.

The chain links TRBV28 to TRBJ1-1; 7 bases are shared with TRBD1. Trimming cost V 3 bases and J 7 bases; bases outside gene matches: 11. Germline CDR1 reads MDHEN; CDR2 reads SYDVKM. The CDR3 is 15 residues long. Here the CDR3 DNA reads TGTGCCAGCAGTTTTTCCGGGACAGCCCATGTTGAAGCTTTCTTT. Amino acid sequence: CASSFSGTAHVEAFF.

This chain connects TRBV27 to TRBJ1-1; D is unclear. Germline lookup yields CDR1 MNHEY and CDR2 SMNVEV (reference sequence). The CDR3 length is 14 residues. V lost 7 bases, J lost 7 bases, and 19 bases lay in between. This CDR3 reads CASTRIPPSSEAFF. The DNA of the CDR3 is TGTGCCAGCACCAGGATCCCCCCCAGCAGTGAAGCTTTCTTT.

The gene calls are TRBV5-1 and TRBJ2-7; 7 positions agree with TRBD2. V shed 4 bases and J 3 bases; nucleotides not matched to a gene: 7. Germline lookup yields CDR1 SGHRS and CDR2 YFSETQ. The CDR3 spans 14 residues. The CDR3 sequence is CASSPRGDGYEQYF. The CDR3 nucleotides read TGCGCCAGCAGCCCCCGGGGGGATGGCTACGAGCAGTACTTC.